The 8 T cell receptor beta chains below were found in one sample sequenced in a study of cytomegalovirus exposure and HLA in healthy donors (TCRdb year 2017). The library was prepared using the immunoSEQ multiplex PCR assay. The multiplex PCR relied on a mix of 60 forward primers for TCR Vbeta segments and 13 reverse primers for TCR Jbeta segments. Drawn from immuneACCESS, this table holds only the in-frame rearrangements with V and J called that TCRdb kept. Clones are partly lost; checked studies trace under half to an unresolved V gene and leave the rest unexplained. A total of roughly 100,000 clones appear in this sample, under 80% of them only once. The ten largest account for roughly 3.7% of the sample. Input material: PBMCs. These receptors were obtained from a man aged 55 to 69 in good health and CMV-seronegative.

V gene TRBV5-1 combines with J gene TRBJ2-2; 9 bases map to TRBD2. From germline, CDR1 is SGHRS and CDR2 YFSETQ. Unmatched junction bases numbered 11, after V lost 4 bases and J lost 7 bases. The CDR3 consists of 16 residues. The CDR3 spells CASSPVISGGYGELFF. The CDR3 nucleotides are TGCGCCAGCAGCCCCGTTATTAGCGGGGGCTACGGGGAGCTGTTTTTT.

This clone came up once. The chain links TRBV9 to TRBJ1-2, with D possibly being TRBD1 (6 bases). Germline CDR1 is SGDLS and CDR2 is YYNGEE. The V and J ends lost 0 bases and 4 bases respectively, with 16 bases between them. This CDR3 is 16 amino acids long. CDR3 DNA sequence: TGTGCCAGCAGCGTAGCCCACAGGGCCGGTGGCTATGGCTACACCTTC. Encoded protein: CASSVAHRAGGYGYTF.

CDR3 sequence (DNA): TGTGCCAGCAGCTTATGGACAGCTGGGGCCAACGTCCTGACTTTC. Amino acid sequence: CASSLWTAGANVLTF. The rearrangement uses TRBV7-6 and TRBJ2-6, with D perhaps matching TRBD1 (6 bases). Per the germline V gene, CDR1 is SGHVS and CDR2 is FNYEAQ. V lost 2 bases to trimming and J lost 2 bases, with 7 bases between them. This CDR3 comprises 15 residues.

The V gene is TRBV5-1, the J gene TRBJ1-5; 11 bases match TRBD1. Looked up from germline, CDR1 is SGHRS and CDR2 is YFSETQ. V lost 4 bases and J lost 5; bases outside the gene matches: 5. CDR3 length equals 15 residues. CDR3: CASSLGQGEYQPQHF. In DNA, the CDR3 is TGCGCCAGCAGCCTGGGACAGGGGGAATATCAGCCCCAGCATTTT.

V and J are TRBV10-1 and TRBJ1-1; D unresolved. The CDR3 spans 13 residues. V lost 7 bases to trimming and J lost 0 bases, with 9 bases between them. CDR1 WNHNN and CDR2 SYGVQD come from the germline V gene (reference sequence). The CDR3 bases are TGCGCCAGCAAGCTGGGCATGAACACTGAAGCTTTCTTT. It specifies CASKLGMNTEAFF.

The V and J genes are TRBV5-4 and TRBJ2-1, with 10 bases that match TRBD1. The CDR3 length is 15 residues. CDR1 and CDR2 (germline): SGHNT, YYREEE (reference sequence). V lost 4 bases and J lost 3; bases outside the gene matches: 4. DNA of the CDR3: TGTGCCAGCAGCCGCGGGACAGGGGACTACAATGAGCAGTTCTTC. This encodes CASSRGTGDYNEQFF.

This clone was detected only a few times. V is TRBV5-1 and J is TRBJ1-6; TRBD1 aligns across 7 bases. CDR3 length: 14 amino acids. Trimming cost V 4 bases and J 7 bases; bases outside gene matches: 5. CDR1 SGHRS and CDR2 YFSETQ come from the germline V gene. CDR3 amino acids: CASSPGQANSPLHF. CDR3 DNA sequence: TGCGCCAGCAGCCCCGGACAGGCAAATTCACCCCTCCACTTT. Full variable domain (rest looked up from reference TRBV5-1 and TRBJ1-6): KAGVTQTPRYLIKTRGQQVTLSCSPISGHRSVSWYQQTPGQGLQFLFEYFSETQRNKGNFPGRFSGRQFSNSRSEMNVSTLELGDSALYLCASSPGQANSPLHFGNGTRLTVT.

The chain joins TRBV7-2 to TRBJ1-1; D remains ambiguous. The CDR3 sequence is 13 residues long. Germline V gene lookup returns CDR1 SGHTA and CDR2 FQGNSA. The germline V and J ends were trimmed by 4 bases and 1 base, with 7 bases remaining between them. The CDR3 sequence: CASSSRRNTEAFF. The CDR3 bases are TGTGCCAGCAGCTCTAGAAGGAACACTGAAGCTTTCTTT.